The text below deals with one TCR beta chain. Its antigen is not identified. The time point here: patch test 2, 6 weeks after DPC sensitization. Treatment of the sample: therapeutic diphenylcyclopropenone sensitization with weekly scalp DPC. This entry comes from a study of human T cells and chemical hapten exposure. TCRdb called the RACE reads again in MiXCR, with one record for every CDR3 protein. This sample has tens of thousands of distinct CDR3 sequences, with 10% to 13% found just once. Findings of the study overall: PT1 expanded TCR counts and patch test score were linked, and their correlation was positive.

This sequence originates from a woman in her 50s with alopecia areata. Some clones in this sample may be carry-over from other donors' samples. The material sequenced was whole blood, taken in connection with sensitization to the hapten diphenylcyclopropenone (DPC).

Written as DNA, the CDR3 is TGTGCCAGCCGGACTAGCGGGAGAGGGGGCCAGAAAAACATTCAGTACTTC. This codes for CASRTSGRGGQKNIQYF. This sequence joins TRBV21-1 and TRBJ2-4; no check of the table's D call, TRBD2, against the DNA was made. TRBV21-1 is reported as a pseudogene. The CDR3 is made up of 17 amino acids.